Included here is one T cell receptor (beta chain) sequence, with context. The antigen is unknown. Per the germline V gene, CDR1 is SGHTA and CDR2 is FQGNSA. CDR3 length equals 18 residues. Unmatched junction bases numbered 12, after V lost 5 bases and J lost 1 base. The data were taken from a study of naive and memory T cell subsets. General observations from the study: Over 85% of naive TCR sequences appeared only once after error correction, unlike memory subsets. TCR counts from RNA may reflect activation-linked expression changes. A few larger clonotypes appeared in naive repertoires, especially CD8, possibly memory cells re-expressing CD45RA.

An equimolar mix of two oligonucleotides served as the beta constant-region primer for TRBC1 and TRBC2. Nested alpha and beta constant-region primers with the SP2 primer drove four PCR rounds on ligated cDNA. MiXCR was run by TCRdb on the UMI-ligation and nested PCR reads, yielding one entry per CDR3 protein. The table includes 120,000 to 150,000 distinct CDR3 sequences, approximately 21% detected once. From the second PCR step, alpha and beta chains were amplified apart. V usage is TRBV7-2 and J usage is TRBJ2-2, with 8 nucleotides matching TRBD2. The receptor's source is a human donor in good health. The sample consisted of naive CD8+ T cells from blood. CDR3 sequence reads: CASSPIRGGRENTGELFF. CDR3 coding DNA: TGTGCCAGCAGCCCAATCCGGGGGGGCAGGGAGAACACCGGGGAGCTGTTTTTT.